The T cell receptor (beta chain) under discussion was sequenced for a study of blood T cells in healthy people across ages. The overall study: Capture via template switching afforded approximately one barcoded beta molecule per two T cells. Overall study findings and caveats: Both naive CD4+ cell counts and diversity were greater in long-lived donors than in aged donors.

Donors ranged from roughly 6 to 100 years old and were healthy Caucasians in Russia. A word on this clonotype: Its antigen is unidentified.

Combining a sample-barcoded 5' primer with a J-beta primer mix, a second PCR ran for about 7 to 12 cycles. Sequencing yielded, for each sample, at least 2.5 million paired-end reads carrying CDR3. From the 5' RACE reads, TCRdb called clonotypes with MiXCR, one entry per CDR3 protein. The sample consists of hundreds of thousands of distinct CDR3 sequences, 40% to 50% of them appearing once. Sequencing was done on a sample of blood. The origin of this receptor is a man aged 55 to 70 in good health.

DNA of the CDR3: TGTGCCAGCAGCCTAAGGACACCCCGAGAGACCCAGTACTTC. Translation: CASSLRTPRETQYF. The chain recombines TRBV7-8 with TRBJ2-5; D possibly corresponds to TRBD1 (5 bases). This CDR3 is built from 14 residues. Germline loops: CDR1 SGHVS, CDR2 FQNEAQ. The V end lost 5 bases, the J end lost 4 bases, and 14 bases lay between the germline ends. The full variable domain, with the rest looked up from reference TRBV7-8 and TRBJ2-5, is GAGVSQSPRYKVAKRGQDVALRCDPISGHVSLFWYQQALGQGPEFLTYFQNEAQLDKSGLPSDRFFAERPEGSVSTLKIQRTQQEDSAVYLCASSLRTPRETQYFGPGTRLLVL.